The 25 T cell receptor beta chains below were found in one sample sequenced in a study of T cell repertoires in cytomegalovirus infection. MiXCR was run by TCRdb on the reads, yielding one entry per CDR3 protein. The repertoire has 250,000 to 300,000 distinct CDR3 sequences, 20% to 30% of them found once; the top ten carry approximately 14%. The material sequenced was PBMCs. These TCRs come from a human donor in good health (CMV status not recorded). Some clones in this sample may be carry-over from other donors' samples.

The gene calls are TRBV27 and TRBJ2-1; maybe TRBD2 (7 bases). Deletions cut 5 bases from V and 4 bases from J, with 24 bases between. The CDR3 consists of 18 residues. The germline gives CDR1 MNHEY, CDR2 SMNVEV (reference sequence). The CDR3 is CASSPSRGGGLWYNEQFF. CDR3 sequence (DNA): TGTGCCAGCAGTCCGTCGCGAGGGGGGGGACTGTGGTACAATGAGCAGTTCTTC.

The V and J genes are TRBV2 and TRBJ1-5, with D uncertain. The CDR3 contains 15 residues. Per germline, CDR1 SNHLY and CDR2 FYNNEI. V was clipped by 0 bases and J by 9 bases, with 15 bases between them. The CDR3 region is CASSEAPRALSPQHF. In DNA, the CDR3 is TGTGCCAGCAGTGAAGCGCCTCGGGCTTTATCGCCCCAGCATTTT. Full variable domain (rest looked up from reference TRBV2 and TRBJ1-5): EPEVTQTPSHQVTQMGQEVILRCVPISNHLYFYWYRQILGQKVEFLVSFYNNEISEKSEIFDDQFSVERPDGSNFTLKIRSTKLEDSAMYFCASSEAPRALSPQHFGDGTRLSIL.

The chain links TRBV27 to TRBJ1-4; tentative D call: TRBD1 (6 bases). This CDR3 is 16 amino acids long. The V end was cut by 5 bases, the J end by 1 base, with 14 bases between. CDR1 is MNHEY, CDR2 SMNVEV, per germline (reference sequence). The CDR3 DNA reads as TGTGCCAGCAGTCCTTTCTCCAGGGGAACTAATGAAAAACTGTTTTTT. Translating it yields CASSPFSRGTNEKLFF.

The chain has TRBV7-9 and TRBJ2-7; D gene ambiguous. CDR1 is SEHNR, CDR2 FQNEAQ, per germline (reference sequence). Trimming left V 5 bases short and J 2 bases short, with 13 bases between. There are 14 residues in the CDR3. For the CDR3, the DNA is TGTGCCAGCAGCCCTGCTGCAGACACCTACGAGCAGTACTTC. Translated, it gives CASSPAADTYEQYF.

This clonotype was observed many times. V usage is TRBV6-2 or TRBV6-3 and J usage is TRBJ2-3; the D is unclear. The CDR3 contains 12 residues. V was clipped by 5 bases and J by 6 bases, with 9 bases between them. Germline CDR1 MNHEY, CDR2 SVGEGT. The CDR3 bases are TGTGCCAGCAGTCACCGGCCGGATACGCAGTATTTT. It codes for CASSHRPDTQYF.

This chain joins TRBV12-3 or TRBV12-4 and TRBJ2-3; D not resolved. Trimming pared 10 bases from V and 2 bases from J, leaving 16 bases between. The CDR3 is made up of 14 amino acids. The CDR3 loop is CATQISEYTDTQYF. CDR3 nucleotide sequence: TGTGCCACCCAGATTTCGGAGTACACAGATACGCAGTATTTT.

This chain connects TRBV20-1 to TRBJ2-3; D might be TRBD1 (5 bases). This CDR3 is built from 16 residues. CDR1 and CDR2 (germline): DFQATT, SNEGSKA (reference sequence). V lost 4 bases to trimming and J lost 2 bases, with 19 bases between them. The CDR3 reads CSATGIPNAATDTQYF. Written as DNA, the CDR3 is TGCAGTGCTACAGGGATCCCCAACGCGGCCACAGATACGCAGTATTTT.

V gene TRBV9 combines with J gene TRBJ2-7; no reliable D call. Germline V CDR1 and CDR2: SGDLS, YYNGEE. This CDR3 spans 13 amino acids. V lost 3 bases and J 5 bases, leaving 12 bases between the germline ends. The CDR3, as DNA: TGTGCCAGCAGCGCAGACAAGCCCGACGAGCAGTACTTC. Amino acid sequence: CASSADKPDEQYF.

This clonotype was seen more than once but under ten times. One junction end does not reproduce the germline sequence, and a read error may be involved. The chain uses TRBV28 and TRBJ2-5; 10 positions agree with TRBD1. Germline V gene data show CDR1 as MDHEN and CDR2 as SYDVKM. CDR3 size: 14 residues. This CDR3 is CASSLWDRGETQYF. The DNA for the CDR3 is TGTGCCAGCAGCTTATGGGACAGGGGTGAGACCCAGTACTTC.

This sequence joins TRBV30 and TRBJ2-7; no clear D. V dropped 1 base and J dropped 2 bases, with 6 bases sitting between them. This CDR3 has 12 residues. Germline V gene data show CDR1 as GTSNPN and CDR2 as SVGIG (reference sequence). CDR3 sequence reads: CAWSEGTYEQYF. As DNA, the CDR3 is TGTGCCTGGAGTGAAGGAACCTACGAGCAGTACTTC.

This clonotype was picked up a small number of times. V gene TRBV28 combines with J gene TRBJ2-7; 10 bases line up with TRBD1. V lost 2 bases to trimming and J lost 3 bases; unmatched junction nucleotides: 4. This CDR3 is 15 amino acids long. Germline V lookup: CDR1 MDHEN, CDR2 SYDVKM. The CDR3 loop is CASSLTGDRGYEQYF. For the CDR3, the DNA is TGTGCCAGCAGTTTAACGGGGGACAGGGGCTACGAGCAGTACTTC. The full variable domain, in which reference TRBV28 and TRBJ2-7 provide the parts outside the CDR3, is DVKVTQSSRYLVKRTGEKVFLECVQDMDHENMFWYRQDPGLGLRLIYFSYDVKMKEKGDIPEGYSVSREKKERFSLILESASTNQTSMYLCASSLTGDRGYEQYFGPGTRLTVT.

V usage is TRBV28 and J usage is TRBJ1-5; no definite D call. The CDR3 has 16 residues. V gave up 6 bases and J gave up 1 base, with 16 bases separating them. Germline V CDR1 and CDR2: MDHEN, SYDVKM. The chain's CDR3 is CASRPISEGSNQPQHF. The CDR3 nucleotides read TGTGCCAGCAGACCAATTTCTGAAGGAAGCAATCAGCCCCAGCATTTT.

The rearrangement joins TRBV24-1 to TRBJ1-5; D gene ambiguous. Trimming shortened V by 9 bases and J by 5 bases, and 13 bases separated the two germline ends. Per the germline V gene, CDR1 is KGHDR and CDR2 is SFDVKD. The CDR3 has 13 amino acids. The CDR3 loop reads CATAAEDYQPQHF. The CDR3, as DNA: TGTGCCACCGCGGCAGAAGATTATCAGCCCCAGCATTTT.

This clonotype has a handful of counts. The V and J genes are TRBV10-3 and TRBJ2-7, with a possible D match to TRBD1 (6 bases). Trimming shortened V by 3 bases and J by 3 bases, and 12 bases separated the two germline ends. Germline loops: CDR1 ENHRY, CDR2 SYGVKD. The CDR3 runs to 14 residues. The CDR3 DNA reads as TGTGCCATCAGTGACCCAACAGGGCACTACGAGCAGTACTTC. Translating it yields CAISDPTGHYEQYF.

This clonotype was observed a few times. This chain connects TRBV7-9 to TRBJ1-1, with D perhaps TRBD1 (6 bases). The germline V and J ends were trimmed by 5 bases and 3 bases, with 13 bases remaining between them. Germline assignment: CDR1 SEHNR and CDR2 FQNEAQ (reference sequence). CDR3 length: 14 residues. This chain's CDR3 is CASSPRQVYTEAFF. CDR3 bases: TGTGCCAGCAGCCCCCGACAGGTCTACACTGAAGCTTTCTTT. The whole variable domain, remainder taken from reference TRBV7-9 and TRBJ1-1, is DTGVSQNPRHKITKRGQNVTFRCDPISEHNRLYWYRQTLGQGPEFLTYFQNEAQLEKSRLLSDRFSAERPKGSFSTLEIQRTEQGDSAMYLCASSPRQVYTEAFFGQGTRLTVV.

The V and J genes are TRBV5-1 and TRBJ1-1; D possibly corresponds to TRBD1 (5 bases). CDR3 length equals 16 residues. Deletions cut 1 base from V and 5 bases from J, with 18 bases between. Germline assignment: CDR1 SGHRS and CDR2 YFSETQ. In DNA, the CDR3 is TGCGCCAGCAGCTTGCCACCGGGACGGGACTTGACTGAAGCTTTCTTT. It specifies CASSLPPGRDLTEAFF.

This clonotype was observed a few times. V is TRBV20-1 and J is TRBJ2-3, with 10 bases lining up with TRBD2. The length of the CDR3 is 14 residues. Unmatched junction bases numbered 10, after V lost 6 bases and J lost 7 bases. CDR1 is DFQATT and CDR2 is SNEGSKA in the germline V gene (reference sequence). CDR3 in amino acids: CSARSGGASYTQYF. Written as DNA, the CDR3 is TGCAGTGCCAGAAGCGGGGGGGCCTCATATACGCAGTATTTT.

This clonotype was counted many times. This sequence joins TRBV7-2 and TRBJ2-1; the D is unclear. Trimming cost V 3 bases and J 7 bases, with 10 bases left between them. The germline gives CDR1 SGHTA, CDR2 FQGNSA. The CDR3 totals 13 residues. The CDR3 DNA reads TGTGCCAGCAGCTTGAAGGGCCGAAATGAGCAGTTCTTC. Translated: CASSLKGRNEQFF.

The chain has TRBV30 and TRBJ2-2, with TRBD1 matching 8 bases. The CDR3 has 14 residues. Germline assignment: CDR1 GTSNPN and CDR2 SVGIG (reference sequence). V dropped 3 bases and J dropped 5; count of bases not matched to a gene: 5. CDR3 loop: CAWRPDRETGELFF. The CDR3, as DNA: TGTGCCTGGAGGCCGGACAGGGAAACCGGGGAGCTGTTTTTT.

This clonotype was seen ten or more times. The chain carries TRBV7-2 and TRBJ2-7; unclear D gene. V was shortened by 3 bases and J by 2 bases, with 11 bases between the two germline ends. The CDR3 length is 14 residues. Looked up from germline, CDR1 is SGHTA and CDR2 is FQGNSA. CDR3 amino acids: CASSFGVITYEQYF. The CDR3 DNA sequence: TGTGCCAGCAGCTTCGGCGTCATAACCTACGAGCAGTACTTC.

This clonotype was counted between two and nine times. The chain uses TRBV4-3 and TRBJ2-2; the match to TRBD1 covers 7 bases. This CDR3 has 17 residues. V was clipped by 0 bases and J by 2 bases; unmatched bases: 6. Germline V gives CDR1 LGHNA, CDR2 YSLEER. CDR3 sequence: CASSQDYRGANTGELFF. The CDR3 DNA reads TGCGCCAGCAGCCAAGATTACAGGGGCGCTAACACCGGGGAGCTGTTTTTT.

The chain links TRBV29-1 to TRBJ2-3; D not certain. The CDR3 extends over 13 amino acids. Germline values: CDR1 SQVTM, CDR2 ANQGSEA. Trimming stripped 0 bases from V and 1 base from J, with 5 bases between. The DNA of the CDR3 is TGCAGCGTTGAAGATCCAGGCACAGATACGCAGTATTTT. Its translation: CSVEDPGTDTQYF.

This clonotype was detected only a few times. This chain links TRBV2 with TRBJ2-7; D remains ambiguous. V gave up 1 base and J gave up 2 bases, with 9 bases separating them. This CDR3 region has 14 residues. Germline CDR1 SNHLY, CDR2 FYNNEI. CDR3 sequence reads: CASSEVGIPYEQYF. The DNA of the CDR3 is TGTGCCAGCAGTGAAGTCGGAATTCCCTACGAGCAGTACTTC. Combining the CDR3 with reference TRBV2 and TRBJ2-7 gives the whole variable domain EPEVTQTPSHQVTQMGQEVILRCVPISNHLYFYWYRQILGQKVEFLVSFYNNEISEKSEIFDDQFSVERPDGSNFTLKIRSTKLEDSAMYFCASSEVGIPYEQYFGPGTRLTVT.

This clonotype was picked up many times. The chain couples TRBV7-2 to TRBJ2-2, with 10 nucleotides matching TRBD2. This CDR3 spans 16 amino acids. The J segment lost 4 bases and the V segment lost 2 bases, leaving 4 bases of the junction unmatched. Looked up from germline, CDR1 is SGHTA and CDR2 is FQGNSA. The CDR3 nucleotides are TGTGCCAGCAGCTTAAGCGGGAGGGCGACCACCGGGGAGCTGTTTTTT. The encoded protein is CASSLSGRATTGELFF.

This clonotype was found a few times. This chain uses TRBV7-9 with TRBJ2-7; a possible D gene is TRBD2 (6 bases). Trimming left V 6 bases short and J 5 bases short, with 17 bases between. This CDR3 contains 14 residues. CDR1 is SEHNR, CDR2 FQNEAQ, per germline (reference sequence). CDR3 sequence (DNA): TGTGCCAGCAGGTGGGGGGTGGGGCGGGACGAGCAGTACTTC. It translates to CASRWGVGRDEQYF. Looking up the rest from reference TRBV7-9 and TRBJ2-7 gives the full variable domain: DTGVSQNPRHKITKRGQNVTFRCDPISEHNRLYWYRQTLGQGPEFLTYFQNEAQLEKSRLLSDRFSAERPKGSFSTLEIQRTEQGDSAMYLCASRWGVGRDEQYFGPGTRLTVT.